This entry concerns a single TCR beta chain. This sample is drawn from a study of spatial heterogeneity in lung cancer. About the study: Compared with alpha-chain sequences, beta-chain sequences were consistently detected in greater numbers.

Trimming pared 5 bases from V and 5 bases from J, leaving 12 bases between. The CDR3 contains 13 residues. Each molecule of TCR cDNA was tagged with one unique molecular identifier. Each CDR3 protein gets one entry after TCRdb re-called the 5' RACE reads with MiXCR. The profile shows under 2,000 distinct CDR3 sequences, 15% to 20% of them singletons. Time point here: blood at routine non-recurrence follow-up after resection. Material for sequencing was whole RNA from tumor, nontumor lung or frozen PBMC, left unsorted. Material: PBMCs, obtained at follow-up. This clonotype was obtained from a male donor with early-stage non-small cell lung cancer. The chain has TRBV12-3 or TRBV12-4 and TRBJ1-2, with D possibly being TRBD1 (5 bases). The CDR3 is CASSPGLLYGYTF. The CDR3 bases are TGTGCCAGCAGTCCAGGGCTTCTATATGGCTACACCTTC.